This T cell receptor (beta chain) comes out of a study of blood T cell repertoires in COVID-19. Assay used: immunoSEQ multiplex PCR; TCRdb lists only in-frame clones, some missing. Among more than 95,000 clones, about 80% were seen once, and the ten largest hold about 6.8%. This CDR3 comprises 15 residues. Unmatched junction bases numbered 7, after V lost 3 bases and J lost 3 bases. The germline V gene has CDR1 WSHSY and CDR2 SAAADI. The gene calls are TRBV10-2 and TRBJ2-7; TRBD1 matches 8 bases. Sequenced sample: peripheral blood. This receptor was identified in a man between 65 and 85 years old with acute or convalescent COVID-19. CDR3: CASSDRQGFYYEQYF. DNA for the CDR3: TGCGCCAGCAGTGACAGACAGGGGTTTTACTACGAGCAGTACTTC.